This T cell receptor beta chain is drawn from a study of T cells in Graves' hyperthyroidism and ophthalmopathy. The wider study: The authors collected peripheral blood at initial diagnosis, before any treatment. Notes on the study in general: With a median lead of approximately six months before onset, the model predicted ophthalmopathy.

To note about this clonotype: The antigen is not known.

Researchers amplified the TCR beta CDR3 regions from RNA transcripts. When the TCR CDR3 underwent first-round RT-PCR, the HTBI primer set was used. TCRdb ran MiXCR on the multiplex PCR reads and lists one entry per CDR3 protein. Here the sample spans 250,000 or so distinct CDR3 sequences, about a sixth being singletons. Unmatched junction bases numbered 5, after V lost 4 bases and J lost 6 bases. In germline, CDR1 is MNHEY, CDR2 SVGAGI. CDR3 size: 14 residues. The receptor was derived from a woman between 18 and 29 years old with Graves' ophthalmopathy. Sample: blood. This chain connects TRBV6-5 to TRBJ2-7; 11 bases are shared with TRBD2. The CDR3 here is CASSLLAGESEQYF. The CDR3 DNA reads TGTGCCAGCAGTTTACTAGCGGGAGAATCCGAGCAGTACTTC.